Listed below are T cell receptor beta chains from one sample, sequenced in a study of blood T cell repertoires in COVID-19. Sequencing used immunoSEQ multiplex PCR; TCRdb keeps in-frame clones, though not all of them. The table lists approximately 150,000 clones, under 85% of them singletons, with roughly 13% in the top ten. Sequenced material: peripheral blood. The receptors shown here come from a man aged 65-85 years who had recovered from COVID-19. The CDR3 runs from the conserved cysteine through the conserved F or W. The D gene is left open where the match is weak. Clone size, where shown, is once, few, many, or a class for clones that have expanded.

>TRBD1|TRBV15|TRBJ2-7|.
CATSTGTGSLYEQYF
TGTGCCACCAGCACCGGGACAGGGAGCCTCTACGAGCAGTACTTC
>.|TRBV28|TRBJ2-7|.
CASSSGGVRYEQYF
TGTGCCAGCAGTTCGGGCGGGGTTAGGTACGAGCAGTACTTC
>.|TRBV18|TRBJ2-3|.
CASSPANRDTQYF
TGTGCCAGCTCACCAGCTAACAGGGATACGCAGTATTTT
>TRBD2|TRBV9|TRBJ2-3|.
CASSVAISGRDTDTQYF
TGTGCCAGCAGCGTAGCTATTAGCGGGAGGGATACAGATACGCAGTATTTT
>.|TRBV5-1|TRBJ1-6|few
CASSLAGEPLHF
TGCGCCAGCAGCTTGGCCGGGGAACCCCTCCACTTT
>.|TRBV25-1|TRBJ2-1|.
CASRGGGILYNEQFF
TGTGCCAGCAGAGGGGGAGGGATTCTCTACAATGAGCAGTTCTTC
>TRBD1|TRBV6-5|TRBJ2-7|.
CASSQGQGYEQYF
TGTGCCAGCAGCCAAGGACAGGGCTACGAGCAGTACTTC
>.|TRBV27|TRBJ2-7|few
CASSSVTSSYEQYF
TGTGCCAGCAGTTCAGTGACTAGTTCCTACGAGCAGTACTTC
>.|TRBV5-1|TRBJ2-7|.
CASSSDRLDSEQYF
TGCGCCAGCAGCTCCGACAGGTTAGACTCCGAGCAGTACTTC
>.|TRBV18|TRBJ1-3|.
CASSPPGRAQDTIYF
TGTGCCAGCTCACCACCGGGGAGGGCCCAAGACACCATATATTTT
>.|TRBV28|TRBJ1-5|few
CASSREGQPQHF
TGTGCCAGCAGCAGGGAAGGTCAGCCCCAGCATTTT
>.|TRBV28|TRBJ2-1|.
CASSPLAASSYNEQFF
TGTGCCAGCAGTCCTCTAGCAGCGAGCTCCTACAATGAGCAGTTCTTC
>TRBD2|TRBV2|TRBJ2-1|.
CASSEGLAGSNEQFF
TGTGCCAGCAGTGAGGGTCTAGCGGGCTCCAATGAGCAGTTCTTC
>.|TRBV10-3|TRBJ1-3|.
CAISSDGGGNTIYF
TGTGCCATCAGTTCAGACGGGGGTGGTAACACCATATATTTT
>TRBD1|TRBV18|TRBJ2-1|.
CASSPGQARNNEQFF
TGTGCCAGCTCACCGGGACAGGCCCGAAACAATGAGCAGTTCTTC
>.|TRBV6-5|TRBJ1-4|.
CASSHGDGKLFF
TGTGCCAGCAGTCACGGGGATGGAAAACTGTTTTTT
>.|TRBV9|TRBJ2-7|.
CASSVGTDSYEQYF
TGTGCCAGCAGCGTAGGTACAGACTCCTACGAGCAGTACTTC
>TRBD1|TRBV7-9|TRBJ1-3|few
CASSLQGADGTIYF
TGTGCCAGCAGCTTACAGGGGGCGGATGGCACCATATATTTT
>.|TRBV14|TRBJ1-2|.
CASSQQGPSGYTF
TGTGCCAGCAGCCAACAGGGGCCCTCTGGCTACACCTTC
>TRBD2|TRBV7-2|TRBJ2-2|few
CASSLRASGNTGELFF
TGTGCCAGCAGCTTACGGGCTAGCGGGAACACCGGGGAGCTGTTTTTT
>TRBD2|TRBV20-1|TRBJ2-7|.
CSASGRARFEQYF
TGCAGTGCTAGTGGGAGGGCCAGATTCGAGCAGTACTTC
>TRBD1|TRBV18|TRBJ1-6|.
CASSRVATLQGGNSPLHF
TGTGCCAGCTCACGCGTTGCAACACTACAGGGGGGAAATTCACCCCTCCACTTT
>TRBD1|TRBV7-2|TRBJ1-4|.
CASSSGTGVKGGLFF
TGTGCCAGCAGCTCCGGGACAGGGGTTAAAGGAGGACTGTTTTTT
>.|TRBV10-3|TRBJ2-2|.
CASGLNTGELFF
TGTGCCAGTGGACTAAACACCGGGGAGCTGTTTTTT
>.|TRBV25-1|TRBJ2-1|once
CASSDPRGEKRANEQFF
TGTGCCAGCAGTGACCCCAGGGGAGAAAAGAGGGCCAATGAGCAGTTCTTC
>TRBD2|TRBV29-1|TRBJ2-3|.
CSVEVGSRGADTQYF
TGCAGCGTTGAAGTCGGGAGCCGGGGGGCAGATACGCAGTATTTT
>.|TRBV30|TRBJ1-1|.
CAWSKTTVNTEAFF
TGTGCCTGGAGTAAAACGACAGTTAACACTGAAGCTTTCTTT
>.|TRBV10-3|TRBJ1-1|.
CAISEGAGDSEAFF
TGTGCCATCAGTGAGGGAGCGGGGGACTCTGAAGCTTTCTTT
>.|TRBV6-2/TRBV6-3|TRBJ2-1|.
CASSPGSGQFF
TGTGCCAGCAGTCCAGGGTCCGGGCAGTTCTTC
>.|TRBV5-1|TRBJ2-7|.
CASSLARQGNYEQYF
TGCGCCAGCAGCCTTGCTCGGCAGGGAAACTACGAGCAGTACTTC
>.|TRBV15|TRBJ2-1|.
CATSRPSDGNEQFF
TGTGCCACCAGCAGACCGAGTGACGGGAATGAGCAGTTCTTC
>.|TRBV18|TRBJ1-6|.
CASSPHRYNSPLHF
TGTGCCAGCTCACCACACAGATATAATTCACCCCTCCACTTT
>.|TRBV6-2/TRBV6-3|TRBJ2-6|.
CASSYSSSGANVLTF
TGTGCCAGCAGTTACTCCAGCTCTGGGGCCAACGTCCTGACTTTC